Shown below are 17 T cell receptor beta chains from a single sample sequenced in a study of shared clonotypes between healthy human individuals. Libraries were prepared by immunoSEQ multiplex PCR; TCRdb keeps only in-frame clonotypes and omits some of them. Found here are over a million clones, 78% of them singletons; the top ten hold approximately 0.52%. Sequencing input: memory CD4+ T cells from PBMCs. The subset: CD45RA-negative fraction. The receptors derive from a man between 18 and 35 years old in good health. Some clones in this sample may be carry-over from other donors' samples.

In this sample, this clone turned up a few times. Other DNA sequences in the sample encode the same CDR3. The chain has TRBV28 and TRBJ2-7, with TRBD1 matching 10 bases. Germline-derived CDR1 and CDR2 are MDHEN and SYDVKM. CDR3 length: 15 amino acids. V dropped 5 bases and J dropped 3; count of bases not matched to a gene: 7. In DNA form, the CDR3 reads TGTGCCAGCAGTCCCCCCGGGACAGGGGACTACGAGCAGTACTTC. Protein: CASSPPGTGDYEQYF.

The V gene is TRBV27, the J gene TRBJ2-3, with D uncertain. Per the germline V gene, CDR1 is MNHEY and CDR2 is SMNVEV (reference sequence). The germline V and J ends were trimmed by 2 bases and 2 bases, with 14 bases remaining between them. There are 16 residues in the CDR3. CDR3 amino acids: CASSLISWPPTDTQYF. CDR3 DNA sequence: TGTGCCAGCAGTTTAATATCGTGGCCTCCCACAGATACGCAGTATTTT.

This chain joins TRBV6-6 and TRBJ1-2; 8 nucleotides align to TRBD1. The CDR3 loop spans 15 amino acids. The V gene end was trimmed by 6 bases and the J gene end by 4 bases; junction bases not matched to a gene: 10. CDR1 MNHNY and CDR2 SVGAGI come from the germline V gene (reference sequence). CDR3 residues: CASRLPGQEPYGYTF. CDR3 nucleotides: TGTGCCAGCAGGCTTCCGGGACAGGAACCCTATGGCTACACCTTC.

The V and J genes are TRBV28 and TRBJ2-5; unclear D gene. Germline CDR1 is MDHEN and CDR2 is SYDVKM. With 6 bases removed from V and 5 bases from J, the gap between germline ends came to 16 bases. The CDR3 consists of 14 residues. The CDR3 reads CASRGRYSGETQYF. The CDR3 DNA sequence: TGTGCCAGCAGGGGAAGGTATTCCGGGGAGACCCAGTACTTC. The entire variable domain, with the rest obtained from reference TRBV28 and TRBJ2-5, is as follows: DVKVTQSSRYLVKRTGEKVFLECVQDMDHENMFWYRQDPGLGLRLIYFSYDVKMKEKGDIPEGYSVSREKKERFSLILESASTNQTSMYLCASRGRYSGETQYFGPGTRLLVL.

The chain carries TRBV25-1 and TRBJ1-2; D uncertain. Germline values: CDR1 MGHDK, CDR2 SYGVNS. Trimming cost V 7 bases and J 6 bases, with 15 bases left between them. The CDR3 is 13 residues long. This CDR3 reads CASKKSPGHGYTF. In DNA form, the CDR3 reads TGTGCCAGCAAAAAGAGTCCCGGTCATGGCTACACCTTC.

V gene TRBV18 combines with J gene TRBJ1-3; 8 bases are shared with TRBD1. Germline V gene data show CDR1 as KGHSH and CDR2 as LQKENI. The CDR3 totals 18 residues. The junction had 12 bases not matched to a gene; V was cut back by 3 bases and J by 2 bases. The CDR3 here is CASSPQTRSTGAGNTIYF. Written as DNA, the CDR3 is TGTGCCAGCTCACCCCAAACCCGATCGACAGGGGCTGGAAACACCATATATTTT.

This clone was recorded only once. The chain uses TRBV6-5 and TRBJ1-2; D is unclear. Trimming removed 2 bases at V and 1 base at J, with 5 bases between. Germline V gene sequence: CDR1 MNHEY, CDR2 SVGAGI. The CDR3 consists of 13 residues. The CDR3 sequence: CASSYRDNYGYTF. The CDR3 DNA reads as TGTGCCAGCAGTTACCGAGATAACTATGGCTACACCTTC.

This clone has only a few counts. The DNA for the CDR3 is TGTGCCAGCAGCTTACAGAGGACTAGCGCCTTCAATGAGCAGTTCTTC. This sequence encodes CASSLQRTSAFNEQFF. The chain carries TRBV7-9 and TRBJ2-1, with 9 bases lining up with TRBD2. The germline V gene encodes CDR1 SEHNR and CDR2 FQNEAQ (reference sequence). Unmatched junction bases numbered 8, after V lost 2 bases and J lost 6 bases. The CDR3 totals 16 residues.

This chain uses TRBV29-1 with TRBJ2-3; no clear D. The CDR3 has 13 residues. V lost 4 bases and J 1 base, leaving 9 bases between the germline ends. From germline, CDR1 is SQVTM and CDR2 ANQGSEA. DNA for the CDR3: TGCAGCGTTGGGAGACGGGGCACAGATACGCAGTATTTT. This translates into CSVGRRGTDTQYF.

The chain uses TRBV19 and TRBJ2-7, with D possibly TRBD2 on 6 matching bases. The ends were cut back, 5 bases at V and 6 bases at J, with 17 bases in the middle. The CDR3 is 14 amino acids. Per germline, CDR1 LNHDA and CDR2 SQIVND (reference sequence). Written as DNA, the CDR3 is TGTGCCAGTAGTGGCTGGAGGGGTAAGGGCGAGCAGTACTTC. Its protein product is CASSGWRGKGEQYF.

This clone was counted between two and nine times. The CDR3 is CASRASVAGANVLTF. The CDR3 DNA reads TGTGCCAGCAGAGCCTCTGTGGCTGGGGCCAACGTCCTGACTTTC. The chain links TRBV6-5 to TRBJ2-6; D gene unclear. The CDR3 is 15 amino acids. Germline-derived CDR1 and CDR2 are MNHEY and SVGAGI. V dropped 6 bases and J dropped 2 bases, with 11 bases sitting between them.

This clone appeared a few times. The CDR3 nucleotides are TGTGCCAGCAGGGACCGTGGGTCCCAAGATACGCAGTATTTT. Its translation: CASRDRGSQDTQYF. The chain is built from TRBV5-5 and TRBJ2-3; no firm D call. There are 14 residues in the CDR3. V lost 5 bases and J 5 bases, leaving 15 bases between the germline ends. Germline V CDR1 and CDR2: SGHKS, YYEKEE (reference sequence).

The chain has TRBV4-1 and TRBJ1-5, with 11 bases lining up with TRBD1. Trimming took 3 bases from V and 4 from J; bases not matched to a gene: 5. This CDR3 has 16 amino acids. Germline V gene data show CDR1 as MGHRA and CDR2 as YSYEKL. CDR3 amino acids: CASSQGGQGANQPQHF. The CDR3 DNA sequence: TGCGCCAGCAGCCAGGGAGGACAGGGGGCGAATCAGCCCCAGCATTTT.

This clone has more than one count but fewer than ten. The CDR3 sequence is CASSNVRVGELFF. The CDR3 DNA sequence: TGTGCCAGCAGCAACGTTAGGGTCGGGGAGCTGTTTTTT. This rearrangement joins TRBV7-3 to TRBJ2-2; D is uncertain. V was pared by 5 bases and J by 7 bases, with 11 bases between. CDR3 length: 13 residues. The V gene's germline CDR1 is SGHTA and CDR2 FQGTGA.

Turning to this clone: Other DNA sequences within the sample encode an identical CDR3. The V gene is TRBV20-1, the J gene TRBJ2-7, with D possibly matching TRBD2 (6 bases). With 3 bases removed from V and 7 bases from J, the gap between germline ends came to 10 bases. Per the germline V gene, CDR1 is DFQATT and CDR2 is SNEGSKA (reference sequence). CDR3 length equals 11 residues. Here the CDR3 reads CSARGGGEQYF. The CDR3 DNA reads TGCAGTGCTAGGGGAGGAGGAGAGCAGTACTTC.

This clone showed up just a few times. DNA for the CDR3: TGTGCCTGGAGTTGGGGCGGCCTCCACCACTTT. It is translated as CAWSWGGLHHF. The gene calls are TRBV30 and TRBJ1-6, with D maybe TRBD1 (5 bases). Germline V gives CDR1 GTSNPN, CDR2 SVGIG (reference sequence). V lost 2 bases and J lost 18, with 14 bases in between. The CDR3 length is 11 residues.

This chain joins TRBV6-6 and TRBJ2-7, with 9 bases identical to TRBD1. The CDR3 runs 15 residues. Germline CDR1 and CDR2: MNHNY and SVGAGI (reference sequence). After removal of 5 bases from V and 4 bases from J, the junction contained 9 bases not matched to a gene. For the CDR3, the DNA is TGTGCCAGCAGTACCTGGGACAGGGCTAGTTACGAGCAGTACTTC. Its translation is CASSTWDRASYEQYF.